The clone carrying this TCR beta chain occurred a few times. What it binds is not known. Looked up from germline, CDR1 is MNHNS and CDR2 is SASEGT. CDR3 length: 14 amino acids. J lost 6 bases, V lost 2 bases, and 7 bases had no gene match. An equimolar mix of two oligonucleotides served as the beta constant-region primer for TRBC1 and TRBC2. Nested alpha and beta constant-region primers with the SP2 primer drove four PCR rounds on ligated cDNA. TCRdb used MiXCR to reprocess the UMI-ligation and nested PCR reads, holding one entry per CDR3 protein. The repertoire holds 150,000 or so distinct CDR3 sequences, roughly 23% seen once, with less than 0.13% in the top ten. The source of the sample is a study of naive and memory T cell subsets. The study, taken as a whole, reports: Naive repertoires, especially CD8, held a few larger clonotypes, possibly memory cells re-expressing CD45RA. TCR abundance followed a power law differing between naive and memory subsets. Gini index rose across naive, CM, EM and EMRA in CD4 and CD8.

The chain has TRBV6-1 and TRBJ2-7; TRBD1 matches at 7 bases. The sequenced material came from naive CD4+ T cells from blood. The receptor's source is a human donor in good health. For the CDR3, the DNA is TGTGCCAGCAGTGAATTACAGGGGCAGGGCGAGCAGTACTTC. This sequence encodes CASSELQGQGEQYF.